A selection of T cell receptor beta chains follows, all from one sample in a study of CD4 T cells in relation to SARS-CoV-2 and coronaviruses. Sequencing was performed with immunoSEQ multiplex PCR; in TCRdb, only in-frame clones are kept and a portion is missing. The sample yields about 11,000 clones, about 87% seen once. The specimen was naive CD4+ T cells from PBMCs. These TCRs come from an adult with COVID-19. CDR3s include the opening cysteine and the closing phenylalanine or tryptophan. Each record gives: D gene, clone size, V gene, J gene, CDR3 protein, CDR3 DNA. The D gene is left open where the match is weak. Clone size appears in some rows only: once, few, many, or a class for an expanded clone.

D gene: TRBD1
clone size: -
V gene: TRBV5-1
J gene: TRBJ2-1
CDR3 protein: CASSLTGGEGANEQFF
CDR3 DNA: TGCGCCAGCAGCTTGACAGGGGGCGAAGGGGCGAATGAGCAGTTCTTC

D gene: -
clone size: -
V gene: TRBV11-2
J gene: TRBJ2-3
CDR3 protein: CASTEPGASTDTQYF
CDR3 DNA: TGTGCCAGCACCGAGCCGGGGGCCAGCACAGATACGCAGTATTTT

D gene: -
clone size: -
V gene: TRBV11-3
J gene: TRBJ2-5
CDR3 protein: CASRGGLSLQETQYF
CDR3 DNA: TGTGCCAGCCGAGGGGGGTTATCTTTACAAGAGACCCAGTACTTC

D gene: -
clone size: -
V gene: TRBV6-5
J gene: TRBJ1-2
CDR3 protein: CASSYRTAYGYTF
CDR3 DNA: TGTGCCAGCAGTTACAGGACGGCCTATGGCTACACCTTC

D gene: -
clone size: -
V gene: TRBV15
J gene: TRBJ1-5
CDR3 protein: CATSRGRGDMEPQHF
CDR3 DNA: TGTGCCACCAGCAGAGGACGAGGGGATATGGAGCCCCAGCATTTT

D gene: TRBD2
clone size: -
V gene: TRBV11-1
J gene: TRBJ2-5
CDR3 protein: CASSFASGDQETQYF
CDR3 DNA: TGTGCCAGCAGCTTCGCTAGCGGGGACCAAGAGACCCAGTACTTC

D gene: -
clone size: few
V gene: TRBV7-6
J gene: TRBJ1-5
CDR3 protein: CASSLSSNSNQPQHF
CDR3 DNA: TGTGCCAGCAGCTTAAGCAGTAATAGCAATCAGCCCCAGCATTTT

D gene: -
clone size: once
V gene: TRBV25-1
J gene: TRBJ1-4
CDR3 protein: CASSEGGVEKLFF
CDR3 DNA: TGTGCCAGCAGTGAAGGGGGCGTTGAAAAACTGTTTTTT

D gene: -
clone size: -
V gene: TRBV2
J gene: TRBJ2-5
CDR3 protein: CASSLTEQETQYF
CDR3 DNA: TGTGCCAGCAGTCTGACAGAGCAAGAGACCCAGTACTTC

D gene: -
clone size: -
V gene: TRBV19
J gene: TRBJ2-7
CDR3 protein: CASSIVGEHYEQYF
CDR3 DNA: TGTGCCAGTAGTATAGTTGGTGAACACTACGAGCAGTACTTC

D gene: TRBD2
clone size: -
V gene: TRBV10-3
J gene: TRBJ2-4
CDR3 protein: CAIATSEAKNIQYF
CDR3 DNA: TGTGCCATCGCAACTAGCGAAGCCAAAAACATTCAGTACTTC

D gene: -
clone size: -
V gene: TRBV11-2
J gene: TRBJ1-6
CDR3 protein: CASSLNWGAGRNSPLHF
CDR3 DNA: TGTGCCAGCAGCTTAAATTGGGGTGCAGGGAGAAATTCACCCCTCCACTTT

D gene: -
clone size: -
V gene: TRBV28
J gene: TRBJ1-4
CDR3 protein: CASSLSGGARDEKLFF
CDR3 DNA: TGTGCCAGCAGTTTGAGCGGGGGGGCGCGAGATGAAAAACTGTTTTTT

D gene: TRBD1
clone size: -
V gene: TRBV18
J gene: TRBJ2-4
CDR3 protein: CASSPRGAKNIQYF
CDR3 DNA: TGTGCCAGCTCGCCCAGGGGGGCCAAAAACATTCAGTACTTC

D gene: TRBD1
clone size: few
V gene: TRBV5-1
J gene: TRBJ1-2
CDR3 protein: CASSLDATGVGYTF
CDR3 DNA: TGCGCCAGCAGCTTGGACGCGACAGGGGTCGGCTACACCTTC

D gene: TRBD1
clone size: few
V gene: TRBV2
J gene: TRBJ2-7
CDR3 protein: CASDRETYEQYF
CDR3 DNA: TGTGCCAGCGACAGGGAGACCTACGAGCAGTACTTC

D gene: TRBD2
clone size: -
V gene: TRBV5-1
J gene: TRBJ2-1
CDR3 protein: CASSLGLAGYSYNEQFF
CDR3 DNA: TGCGCCAGCAGCTTGGGACTAGCGGGATACTCCTACAATGAGCAGTTCTTC

D gene: TRBD2
clone size: few
V gene: TRBV10-1
J gene: TRBJ2-1
CDR3 protein: CASSEALAGFYNEQFF
CDR3 DNA: TGCGCCAGCAGTGAGGCACTAGCGGGGTTCTACAATGAGCAGTTCTTC

D gene: TRBD2
clone size: -
V gene: TRBV7-3
J gene: TRBJ2-1
CDR3 protein: CASSPGLAVSNEQFF
CDR3 DNA: TGTGCCAGCAGCCCCGGACTAGCGGTTTCTAATGAGCAGTTCTTC

D gene: -
clone size: -
V gene: TRBV4-1
J gene: TRBJ2-5
CDR3 protein: CASSRGPAETQYF
CDR3 DNA: TGCGCCAGCAGCCGGGGACCTGCAGAGACCCAGTACTTC